This is a list of T cell receptor beta chains from one sample in a study of metastatic and nonmetastatic thyroid tumors. Via MiXCR, TCRdb re-called the PCR reads. The sample has 40,000 to 45,000 clones; around 3.1% are singletons. The sequenced sample consisted of blood. The source is a female donor with papillary thyroid cancer or a benign thyroid nodule (not recorded which). Some clones in this sample may be carry-over from other donors' samples. The CDR3 runs from the conserved cysteine through the conserved F or W. Fields, in order: CDR3 DNA, CDR3 protein, V gene, D gene, J gene, clone size. The D gene is left open where the match is weak. Part of the rows lack a size; the others show once, few, many or a class for expanded clones.

CDR3nt: TGTGCCAGCAGGCATCAAGCGGGAGATTCAGATACGCAGTATTTT; CDR3aa: CASRHQAGDSDTQYF; v_gene: TRBV7-9; d_gene: TRBD2; j_gene: TRBJ2-3; abundance: .
CDR3nt: TGTGCCAGCAGCCAAGCTAGGAGTGCCAATGAGCAGTTCTTC; CDR3aa: CASSQARSANEQFF; v_gene: TRBV3-1; d_gene: .; j_gene: TRBJ2-1; abundance: few
CDR3nt: TGCAGCGCCAGCCCCCAGAACGGGCAGGGGGACGAGCAGTACTTC; CDR3aa: CSASPQNGQGDEQYF; v_gene: TRBV29-1; d_gene: TRBD1; j_gene: TRBJ2-7; abundance: many
CDR3nt: TGCGCCAGCAGCTTATTGGACGCGGGTTTAGGGAATGAGCAGTTCTTC; CDR3aa: CASSLLDAGLGNEQFF; v_gene: TRBV5-1; d_gene: .; j_gene: TRBJ2-1; abundance: many
CDR3nt: TGTGCCAGCAGCTTAGGCGGGTTGTCGTCCGGGGAGCTGTTTTTT; CDR3aa: CASSLGGLSSGELFF; v_gene: TRBV11-2; d_gene: .; j_gene: TRBJ2-2; abundance: few
CDR3nt: TGTGCCAGCAGCTATGACGCTGAAGCTTTCTTT; CDR3aa: CASSYDAEAFF; v_gene: TRBV2; d_gene: .; j_gene: TRBJ1-1; abundance: .
CDR3nt: TGCGCCAGCAGGAGACCGGGACAGGGCTCCCTATACTCGACCTCCTACAATGAGCAGTTCTTC; CDR3aa: CASRRPGQGSLYSTSYNEQFF; v_gene: TRBV5-1; d_gene: TRBD1; j_gene: TRBJ2-1; abundance: .
CDR3nt: TGCGCCAGCAGCTTGGACAGGGTTAATGAGCAGTTCTTC; CDR3aa: CASSLDRVNEQFF; v_gene: TRBV5-1; d_gene: .; j_gene: TRBJ2-1; abundance: few
CDR3nt: TGTGCCAGCAGAGTGAACACTGAAGCTTTCTTT; CDR3aa: CASRVNTEAFF; v_gene: TRBV6-1; d_gene: .; j_gene: TRBJ1-1; abundance: many
CDR3nt: TGTGCCATCACTCCAGGGGGTGTTCAGCCGCAGCATTTT; CDR3aa: CAITPGGVQPQHF; v_gene: TRBV2; d_gene: TRBD1; j_gene: TRBJ1-5; abundance: .
CDR3nt: TGTGCCAGCAGAGAACTAGCGGGAGGCTCCTACGAGCAGTACTTC; CDR3aa: CASRELAGGSYEQYF; v_gene: TRBV6-2/TRBV6-3; d_gene: TRBD2; j_gene: TRBJ2-7; abundance: few
CDR3nt: TGTGCCAGCAGTGAAGGTGTGAGGGTTTTC; CDR3aa: CASSEGVRVF; v_gene: TRBV6-1; d_gene: .; j_gene: TRBJ2-7; abundance: .
CDR3nt: TGTGCCAGCATAGGGGGCGGCCGGGGCCAGCCCCAGCATTTT; CDR3aa: CASIGGGRGQPQHF; v_gene: TRBV28; d_gene: TRBD1; j_gene: TRBJ1-5; abundance: few
CDR3nt: TGCAGTGCTGACAGACCCCAAGCGGGAGTTAGCAATGAGCAGTTCTTC; CDR3aa: CSADRPQAGVSNEQFF; v_gene: TRBV20-1; d_gene: TRBD2; j_gene: TRBJ2-1; abundance: .
CDR3nt: TGCAGTGCTAGAGATGGGTGGCGGGAGGGCCAAGAGACCCAGTACTTC; CDR3aa: CSARDGWREGQETQYF; v_gene: TRBV20-1; d_gene: TRBD2; j_gene: TRBJ2-5; abundance: .
CDR3nt: TGTGCCAGCAGCCAAACCGGGACAGCAAGTGGGGGCTACACCTTC; CDR3aa: CASSQTGTASGGYTF; v_gene: TRBV14; d_gene: TRBD1; j_gene: TRBJ1-2; abundance: .
CDR3nt: TGTGCCAGCAACTCCAACGACCGATCTCAAGAGACCCAGTACTTC; CDR3aa: CASNSNDRSQETQYF; v_gene: TRBV28; d_gene: .; j_gene: TRBJ2-5; abundance: few
CDR3nt: TGTGCCATCAGTTTCGGCGGAGCGGGTTGGGGTTTCGAGCAGTACTTC; CDR3aa: CAISFGGAGWGFEQYF; v_gene: TRBV27; d_gene: .; j_gene: TRBJ2-7; abundance: .
CDR3nt: TGCGCCAGCAGCCAAGCAAACGGCTACACCTTC; CDR3aa: CASSQANGYTF; v_gene: TRBV4-1; d_gene: .; j_gene: TRBJ1-2; abundance: medium-sized
CDR3nt: TGTGCCAGCAGCCCACCGGGACTAGCGGGCTACGAGCAGTACTTC; CDR3aa: CASSPPGLAGYEQYF; v_gene: TRBV13; d_gene: TRBD2; j_gene: TRBJ2-7; abundance: many
CDR3nt: TGTGCCAGCAGCTCGACTAGCGGCAACACCGGGGAGCTGTTTTTT; CDR3aa: CASSSTSGNTGELFF; v_gene: TRBV5-4; d_gene: TRBD2; j_gene: TRBJ2-2; abundance: many
CDR3nt: TGTGCCAGCAGCCAAGTGCAAGCGGGAGTGGGAGAGCAGTACTTC; CDR3aa: CASSQVQAGVGEQYF; v_gene: TRBV3-1; d_gene: TRBD2; j_gene: TRBJ2-7; abundance: many
CDR3nt: TGTGCCACCAGCAGAGATCAAAGGGATAGCGGGATTTTGTTCTTC; CDR3aa: CATSRDQRDSGILFF; v_gene: TRBV15; d_gene: TRBD2; j_gene: TRBJ2-1; abundance: many
CDR3nt: TGTGCCAGCAGTGAACGGAGGTGGGAGAGCGCAACTAATGAAAAACTGTTTTTT; CDR3aa: CASSERRWESATNEKLFF; v_gene: TRBV6-1; d_gene: .; j_gene: TRBJ1-4; abundance: many
CDR3nt: TGCGCCAGCAGTGGGGACGATTGGAAGCAGTTCTTC; CDR3aa: CASSGDDWKQFF; v_gene: TRBV10-1; d_gene: .; j_gene: TRBJ2-1; abundance: many
CDR3nt: TGTGTCAGCAGCCAAGGATCCGGGGGTACAAAACTGTTTTTT; CDR3aa: CVSSQGSGGTKLFF; v_gene: TRBV3-1; d_gene: .; j_gene: TRBJ1-4; abundance: few
CDR3nt: TGTGCCGGCAGCTTGGCCGACAGGGCCACCGCCAACACAGATACGCAGTATTTT; CDR3aa: CAGSLADRATANTDTQYF; v_gene: TRBV5-5; d_gene: TRBD1; j_gene: TRBJ2-3; abundance: many
CDR3nt: TGTGCCAGCTCACCATTTGAGGGGACCGGGGAGCTGTTTTTT; CDR3aa: CASSPFEGTGELFF; v_gene: TRBV18; d_gene: .; j_gene: TRBJ2-2; abundance: many
CDR3nt: TGTGCCAGCAGTTACGTGTCTAGCGCCAACACCGGGGAGCTGTTTTTT; CDR3aa: CASSYVSSANTGELFF; v_gene: TRBV6-2/TRBV6-3; d_gene: .; j_gene: TRBJ2-2; abundance: many
CDR3nt: TGTGCCAGCAGTTGGGGACTAGCGGGAGCGGGCACGCAGTATTTT; CDR3aa: CASSWGLAGAGTQYF; v_gene: TRBV12-3/TRBV12-4; d_gene: TRBD2; j_gene: TRBJ2-3; abundance: .
CDR3nt: TGTGCCAGCAGGGGACTAGCGGGAGGGGATGAGCAGTTCTTC; CDR3aa: CASRGLAGGDEQFF; v_gene: TRBV12-3/TRBV12-4; d_gene: TRBD2; j_gene: TRBJ2-1; abundance: many
CDR3nt: TGCAGTGCTAGAGAGCGGGAGAATGAGCAGTTCTTC; CDR3aa: CSARERENEQFF; v_gene: TRBV20-1; d_gene: TRBD2; j_gene: TRBJ2-1; abundance: few
CDR3nt: TGTGCCAGCAGTGAGCCTAGCGGAGTTCCCACCCGTGGCACAGATACGCAGTATTTT; CDR3aa: CASSEPSGVPTRGTDTQYF; v_gene: TRBV2; d_gene: TRBD2; j_gene: TRBJ2-3; abundance: .
CDR3nt: TGTGCCTGGAGGGTGACAGGGGCCTCAGATACGCAGTATTTT; CDR3aa: CAWRVTGASDTQYF; v_gene: TRBV30; d_gene: TRBD1; j_gene: TRBJ2-3; abundance: many
CDR3nt: TGTGCCAGCAGGTACAGGCCGAACACTGAAGCTTTCTTT; CDR3aa: CASRYRPNTEAFF; v_gene: TRBV28; d_gene: .; j_gene: TRBJ1-1; abundance: many
CDR3nt: TGTGCCAGCAGTTTGGACTACAATGAGCAGTTCTTC; CDR3aa: CASSLDYNEQFF; v_gene: TRBV28; d_gene: .; j_gene: TRBJ2-1; abundance: many
CDR3nt: TGTGCCAGCAGCCTGGACAGGGGGAATTCACCCCTCCACTTT; CDR3aa: CASSLDRGNSPLHF; v_gene: TRBV2; d_gene: TRBD1; j_gene: TRBJ1-6; abundance: many
CDR3nt: TGCAGCGTTGAACTGAGCTCCTACGAGCAGTACTTC; CDR3aa: CSVELSSYEQYF; v_gene: TRBV29-1; d_gene: .; j_gene: TRBJ2-7; abundance: many
CDR3nt: TGCGCCAGCAGCTTGATGGGGACGGAAGAGACCCAGTACTTC; CDR3aa: CASSLMGTEETQYF; v_gene: TRBV5-1; d_gene: .; j_gene: TRBJ2-5; abundance: .
CDR3nt: TGTGCCAGCAGCCGGGGGGACAGGATCACCAACACCGGGGAGCTGTTTTTT; CDR3aa: CASSRGDRITNTGELFF; v_gene: TRBV11-2; d_gene: .; j_gene: TRBJ2-2; abundance: few
CDR3nt: TGCAGCTCCTGGACTAGCGGGAGAGGGAATGAGCAGTTCTTC; CDR3aa: CSSWTSGRGNEQFF; v_gene: TRBV29-1; d_gene: TRBD2; j_gene: TRBJ2-1; abundance: many
CDR3nt: TGTGCCACCAGTGATTCCGGGTTAGCTAACTATGGCTACACCTTC; CDR3aa: CATSDSGLANYGYTF; v_gene: TRBV24-1; d_gene: .; j_gene: TRBJ1-2; abundance: many
CDR3nt: TGCGCCAGCAGCTCGGCAGGGGGCGACACCGGGGAGCTGTTTTTT; CDR3aa: CASSSAGGDTGELFF; v_gene: TRBV5-1; d_gene: TRBD1; j_gene: TRBJ2-2; abundance: many
CDR3nt: TGTGCCTGGAGTCCGGGACTAACAGATACGCAGTATTTT; CDR3aa: CAWSPGLTDTQYF; v_gene: TRBV30; d_gene: TRBD2; j_gene: TRBJ2-3; abundance: many
CDR3nt: TGTGCCAGCAGCGTAGGTGGCAGGGCTGCCGAGCAGTACTTC; CDR3aa: CASSVGGRAAEQYF; v_gene: TRBV9; d_gene: .; j_gene: TRBJ2-7; abundance: many
CDR3nt: TGTGCCAGCAGCTTATCGGCGGACACTGAAGCTTTCTTT; CDR3aa: CASSLSADTEAFF; v_gene: TRBV7-3; d_gene: .; j_gene: TRBJ1-1; abundance: .
CDR3nt: TGTGCCAGCAGCTTACACGGGGCAGGGCACCATGGCTACACCTTC; CDR3aa: CASSLHGAGHHGYTF; v_gene: TRBV13; d_gene: .; j_gene: TRBJ1-2; abundance: few